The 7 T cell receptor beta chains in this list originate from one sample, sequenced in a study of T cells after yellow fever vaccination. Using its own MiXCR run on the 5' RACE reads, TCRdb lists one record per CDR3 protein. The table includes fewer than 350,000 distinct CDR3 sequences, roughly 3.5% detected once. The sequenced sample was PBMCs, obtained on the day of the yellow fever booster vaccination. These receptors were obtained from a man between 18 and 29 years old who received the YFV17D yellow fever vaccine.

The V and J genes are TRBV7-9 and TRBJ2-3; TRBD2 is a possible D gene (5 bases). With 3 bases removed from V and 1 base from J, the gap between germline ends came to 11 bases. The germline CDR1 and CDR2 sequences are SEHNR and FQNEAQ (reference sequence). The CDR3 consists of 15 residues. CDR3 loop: CASSFGEGGTDTQYF. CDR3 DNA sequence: TGTGCCAGCAGCTTTGGCGAGGGCGGCACAGATACGCAGTATTTT. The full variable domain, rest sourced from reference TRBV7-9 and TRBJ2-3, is DTGVSQNPRHKITKRGQNVTFRCDPISEHNRLYWYRQTLGQGPEFLTYFQNEAQLEKSRLLSDRFSAERPKGSFSTLEIQRTEQGDSAMYLCASSFGEGGTDTQYFGPGTRLTVL.

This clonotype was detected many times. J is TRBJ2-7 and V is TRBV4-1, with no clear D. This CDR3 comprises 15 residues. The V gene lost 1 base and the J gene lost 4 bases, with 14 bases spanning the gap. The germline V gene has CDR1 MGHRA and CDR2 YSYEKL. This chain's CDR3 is CASSQGPSSWYEQYV. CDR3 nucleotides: TGCGCCAGCAGCCAAGGCCCCTCAAGTTGGTACGAGCAGTACGTC.

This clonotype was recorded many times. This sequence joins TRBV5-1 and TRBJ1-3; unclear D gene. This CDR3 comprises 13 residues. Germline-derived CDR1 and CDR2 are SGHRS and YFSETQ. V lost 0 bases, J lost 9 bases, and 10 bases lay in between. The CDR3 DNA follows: TGCGCCAGCAGCTTGGAAGGATCCAGCACCATATATTTT. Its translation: CASSLEGSSTIYF.

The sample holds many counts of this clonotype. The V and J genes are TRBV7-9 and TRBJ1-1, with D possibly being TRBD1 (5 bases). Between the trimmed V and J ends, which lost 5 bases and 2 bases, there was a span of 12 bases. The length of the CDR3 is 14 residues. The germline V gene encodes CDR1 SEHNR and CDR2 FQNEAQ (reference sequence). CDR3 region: CASSPRDRNTEAFF. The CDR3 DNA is TGTGCCAGCAGCCCCCGGGACCGAAACACTGAAGCTTTCTTT.

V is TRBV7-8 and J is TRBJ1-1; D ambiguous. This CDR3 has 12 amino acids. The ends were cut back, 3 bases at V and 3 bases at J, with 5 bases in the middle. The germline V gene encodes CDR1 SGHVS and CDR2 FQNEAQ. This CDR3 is CASSFRYTEAFF. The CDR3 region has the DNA TGTGCCAGCAGCTTTAGGTACACTGAAGCTTTCTTT.

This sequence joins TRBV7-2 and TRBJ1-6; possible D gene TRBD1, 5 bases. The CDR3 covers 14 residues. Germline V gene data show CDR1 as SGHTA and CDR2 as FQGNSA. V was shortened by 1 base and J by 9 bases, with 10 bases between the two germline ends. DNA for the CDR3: TGTGCCAGCAGCTTAGTTAGGGGCACTTCACCCCTCCACTTT. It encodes CASSLVRGTSPLHF.

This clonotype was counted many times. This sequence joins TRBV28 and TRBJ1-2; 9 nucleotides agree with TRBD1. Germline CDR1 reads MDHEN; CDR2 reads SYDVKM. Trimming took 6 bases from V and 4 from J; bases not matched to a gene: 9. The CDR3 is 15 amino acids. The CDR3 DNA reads TGTGCCAGCAGCCCCGCGGGACAGGGAGCCTATGGCTACACCTTC. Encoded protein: CASSPAGQGAYGYTF.